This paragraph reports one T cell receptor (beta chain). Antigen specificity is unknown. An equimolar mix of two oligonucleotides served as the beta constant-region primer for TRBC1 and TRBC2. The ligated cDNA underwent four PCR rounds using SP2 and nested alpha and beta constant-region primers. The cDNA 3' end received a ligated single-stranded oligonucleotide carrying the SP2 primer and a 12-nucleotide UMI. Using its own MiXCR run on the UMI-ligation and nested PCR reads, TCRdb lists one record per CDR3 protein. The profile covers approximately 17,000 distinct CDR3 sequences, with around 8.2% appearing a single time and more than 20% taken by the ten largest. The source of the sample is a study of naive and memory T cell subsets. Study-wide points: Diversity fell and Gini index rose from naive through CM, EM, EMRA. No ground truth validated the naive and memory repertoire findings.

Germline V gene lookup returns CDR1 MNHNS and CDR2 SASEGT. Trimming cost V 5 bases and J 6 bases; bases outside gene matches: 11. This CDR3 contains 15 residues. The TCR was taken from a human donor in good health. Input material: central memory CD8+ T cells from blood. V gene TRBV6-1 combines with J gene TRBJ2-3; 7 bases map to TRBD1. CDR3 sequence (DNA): TGTGCCAGCAGTCAATCCTCCGGGACAGCTGATACGCAGTATTTT. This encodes CASSQSSGTADTQYF.